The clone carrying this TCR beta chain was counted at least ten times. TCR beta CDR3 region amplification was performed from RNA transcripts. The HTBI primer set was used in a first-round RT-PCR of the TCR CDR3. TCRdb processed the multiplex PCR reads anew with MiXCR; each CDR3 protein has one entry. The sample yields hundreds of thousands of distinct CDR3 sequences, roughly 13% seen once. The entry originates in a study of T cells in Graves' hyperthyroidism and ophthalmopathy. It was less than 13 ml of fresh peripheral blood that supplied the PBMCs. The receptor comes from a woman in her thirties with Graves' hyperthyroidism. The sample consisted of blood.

CDR3 protein: CASSTRGLRGYTF. CDR3 DNA: TGTGCCAGCTCGACCAGGGGTCTACGTGGCTACACCTTC. The chain combines TRBV28 with TRBJ1-2; possible D gene TRBD1, 6 bases. Trimming removed 8 bases from V and 7 bases from J, with 17 bases in between. The CDR3 loop spans 13 amino acids. Germline-derived CDR1 and CDR2 are MDHEN and SYDVKM.